The 20 T cell receptor beta chains listed next were all sequenced from one sample in a study of blood T cells in healthy people across ages. PCR was performed a second time for about 6 to 12 cycles using a sample-barcoded 5' primer and a J-beta primer mix. A single record per CDR3 protein comes from TCRdb applying MiXCR to the 5' RACE reads. The top ten clones hold roughly 24% of a sample with about 580,000 distinct CDR3 sequences, roughly 48% of them seen once. Sequenced: blood. The receptors here all came from a man aged 80 or over in good health.

This clonotype was seen a few times. J is TRBJ2-7 and V is TRBV7-2; 12 nucleotides line up with TRBD2. The CDR3 loop spans 17 amino acids. The germline CDR1 and CDR2 sequences are SGHTA and FQGNSA. V lost 5 bases, J lost 8 bases, and 16 bases stayed unmatched. The CDR3 protein is CASSTTSGRSHLIQQYF. The CDR3 DNA follows: TGTGCCAGCAGCACAACTAGCGGGAGGTCTCATCTAATCCAGCAGTACTTC.

The gene calls are TRBV10-3 and TRBJ2-5, with D possibly TRBD2 on 5 matching bases. This CDR3 is 13 amino acids long. V was shortened by 5 bases and J by 3 bases, with 10 bases between the two germline ends. Germline V CDR1 and CDR2: ENHRY, SYGVKD. The CDR3 DNA is TGTGCCATCAGTTGGACTCCTAAAGAGACCCAGTACTTC. Amino acid sequence: CAISWTPKETQYF.

To note about this clonotype: This may be a read error: a much more frequent sequence differs by one nucleotide. This rearrangement joins TRBV6-6 to TRBJ1-2, with a weak D call TRBD1 (6 bases). The germline V gene encodes CDR1 MNHNY and CDR2 SVGAGI (reference sequence). Between the trimmed V and J ends, which lost 5 bases and 7 bases, there was a span of 23 bases. The CDR3 runs 16 residues. CDR3 sequence reads: CASSATLDRPEGGYTF. The CDR3 DNA is TGTGCCAGCAGTGCGACGCTGGACAGACCGGAGGGTGGCTACACCTTC.

This clonotype was picked up many times. The chain employs TRBV6-5 and TRBJ2-3; D is unclear. The V end was cut by 6 bases, the J end by 2 bases, with 3 bases between. Germline CDR1 reads MNHEY; CDR2 reads SVGAGI. CDR3 length: 11 residues. In DNA form, the CDR3 reads TGTGCCAGCAGAAACACAGATACGCAGTATTTT. This translates into CASRNTDTQYF.

The chain is built from TRBV9 and TRBJ2-1; 9 positions agree with TRBD2. CDR1 is SGDLS and CDR2 is YYNGEE in the germline V gene. V gave up 3 bases and J gave up 0 bases; unmatched junction bases: 7. The CDR3 contains 17 residues. The CDR3 protein is CASSGLAVRSSYNEQFF. The CDR3, as DNA: TGTGCCAGCAGCGGACTAGCGGTTCGAAGCTCCTACAATGAGCAGTTCTTC.

J is TRBJ1-2 and V is TRBV7-9; D unresolved. CDR1 is SEHNR, CDR2 FQNEAQ, per germline (reference sequence). This CDR3 region has 14 residues. The V end was cut by 1 base, the J end by 4 bases, with 10 bases between. The CDR3 loop reads CASSLEQAPYGYTF. As DNA, the CDR3 is TGTGCCAGCAGCTTAGAGCAGGCCCCCTATGGCTACACCTTC. The full variable domain, its missing parts supplied by reference TRBV7-9 and TRBJ1-2, is DTGVSQNPRHKITKRGQNVTFRCDPISEHNRLYWYRQTLGQGPEFLTYFQNEAQLEKSRLLSDRFSAERPKGSFSTLEIQRTEQGDSAMYLCASSLEQAPYGYTFGSGTRLTVV.

This sequence joins TRBV4-3 and TRBJ1-2, with D hard to call. This CDR3 spans 11 amino acids. Germline CDR1 reads LGHNA; CDR2 reads YSLEER. V lost 1 base, J lost 10 bases, and 7 bases lay in between. CDR3 sequence (DNA): TGCGCCAGCAGCCAAGGCCGGCTCTACACCTTC. This codes for CASSQGRLYTF.

The J gene is TRBJ1-6, the V gene TRBV15; a weak D match, TRBD1 (6 bases). CDR3 length equals 15 residues. The V and J ends lost 0 bases and 7 bases respectively, with 10 bases between them. CDR1 and CDR2 (germline): LNHNV, YYDKDF (reference sequence). The CDR3 nucleotides read TGTGCCACCAGCAGAGATCAACAGGGAAATTCACCCCTCCACTTT. Its translation: CATSRDQQGNSPLHF.

About this clonotype: A single base separates this from a much larger clone, so it may be a read error. DNA of the CDR3: TGTGCCAGCAGCACAGGACACCCAGATACGCAGTATTTT. It specifies CASSTGHPDTQYF. The chain uses TRBV6-6 and TRBJ2-3; TRBD1 might be the D (5 bases). The V end was cut by 6 bases, the J end by 4 bases, with 11 bases between. The V gene's germline CDR1 is MNHNY and CDR2 SVGAGI (reference sequence). This CDR3 comprises 13 residues.

This clonotype was seen many times. This chain connects TRBV6-5 to TRBJ2-1, with 8 bases aligning to TRBD2. V shed 2 bases, J shed 4 bases, and the junction held 7 bases outside the gene matches. This CDR3 comprises 16 residues. Germline CDR1 is MNHEY and CDR2 is SVGAGI. CDR3 sequence reads: CASSYNPSGLYNEQFF. In DNA form, the CDR3 reads TGTGCCAGCAGTTACAATCCTAGCGGGTTATACAATGAGCAGTTCTTC.

The CDR3, as DNA: TGTGCCAGCTCACCCGGACAGGCCACTGAAGCTTTCTTT. This encodes CASSPGQATEAFF. J is TRBJ1-1 and V is TRBV18; 7 bases are a match to TRBD1. CDR1 is KGHSH, CDR2 LQKENI, per germline. There are 13 residues in the CDR3. V gave up 3 bases and J gave up 4 bases; unmatched junction bases: 2.

This clonotype was observed many times. This rearrangement joins TRBV5-1 to TRBJ2-1, with D perhaps matching TRBD1 (6 bases). The CDR3 contains 15 residues. The ends were cut back, 0 bases at V and 2 bases at J, with 9 bases in the middle. CDR1 SGHRS and CDR2 YFSETQ come from the germline V gene. The CDR3 loop is CASSLGRGAYNEQFF. The CDR3 DNA follows: TGCGCCAGCAGCTTGGGCAGGGGCGCCTACAATGAGCAGTTCTTC.

This rearrangement joins TRBV9 to TRBJ2-3, with D perhaps assigned TRBD1 or TRBD2 (5 bases each). This CDR3 region has 16 residues. Trimming cost V 4 bases and J 0 bases, with 15 bases left between them. CDR1 and CDR2 from the germline V gene are SGDLS and YYNGEE. CDR3 in DNA: TGTGCCAGCAGCACCCAGGGACGGCTAAGCACAGATACGCAGTATTTT. It specifies CASSTQGRLSTDTQYF.

This clonotype has more than one count but fewer than ten. V gene TRBV21-1 combines with J gene TRBJ2-3; the table calls TRBD2, which could not be checked here. TRBV21-1 is tagged as a pseudogene. This CDR3 is built from 17 residues. Written as DNA, the CDR3 is TGTGCCAGCAGCGCCGGCGGGTTAGCGGAAAGCACAGATACGCAGTATTTT. It codes for CASSAGGLAESTDTQYF.

In this sample, this clonotype turned up many times. The gene calls are TRBV6-5 and TRBJ2-1; perhaps D is TRBD1 or TRBD2 (5 bases each). V was trimmed by 2 bases and J by 10 bases, leaving 24 bases between them. CDR1 and CDR2 from the germline V gene are MNHEY and SVGAGI. This CDR3 region has 17 residues. CDR3 loop: CASSYTVQASLRGEQFF. The CDR3 nucleotides read TGTGCCAGCAGTTACACGGTCCAGGCTAGCCTAAGGGGCGAGCAGTTCTTC.

The gene calls are TRBV6-1 and TRBJ2-7; maybe TRBD1 (6 bases). This CDR3 has 19 residues. V lost 4 bases to trimming and J lost 2 bases, with 27 bases between them. Per germline, CDR1 MNHNS and CDR2 SASEGT. DNA of the CDR3: TGTGCCAGCAGTGGCTGGGACACGGTTCGGTCGACCCACACCTACGAGCAGTACTTC. Amino acid sequence: CASSGWDTVRSTHTYEQYF.

The chain uses TRBV18 and TRBJ1-4; D possibly corresponds to TRBD1 (6 bases). There are 15 residues in the CDR3. Trimming stripped 3 bases from V and 4 bases from J, with 12 bases between. Germline loops: CDR1 KGHSH, CDR2 LQKENI. The CDR3 loop is CASSPRDTRNEKLFF. CDR3 sequence (DNA): TGTGCCAGCTCACCGAGGGACACCCGTAATGAAAAACTGTTTTTT.

In this sample, this clonotype turned up a few times. CDR3 amino acids: CASSQESTSGRAGEQFF. CDR3 DNA: TGCGCCAGCAGCCAAGAGTCGACTAGCGGGAGGGCCGGTGAGCAGTTCTTC. This rearrangement joins TRBV4-3 to TRBJ2-1; 14 nucleotides match TRBD2. There are 17 residues in the CDR3. Per germline, CDR1 LGHNA and CDR2 YSLEER. V was clipped by 0 bases and J by 9 bases; unmatched bases: 7.

This rearrangement joins TRBV3-1 to TRBJ2-5; 8 nucleotides match TRBD2. Germline loops: CDR1 LGHDT, CDR2 YNNKEL (reference sequence). This CDR3 is built from 14 residues. The junction had 5 bases not matched to a gene; V was cut back by 4 bases and J by 4 bases. The CDR3 DNA reads TGTGCCAGCAGCCGTGGACTAGCTATAGAGACCCAGTACTTC. Translation: CASSRGLAIETQYF.

J is TRBJ1-4 and V is TRBV4-3; D is perhaps TRBD1 (5 bases). Trimming shortened V by 4 bases and J by 2 bases, and 14 bases separated the two germline ends. This CDR3 comprises 16 residues. Germline CDR1 and CDR2: LGHNA and YSLEER. CDR3 region: CASSPGGAATNEKLFF. The CDR3 DNA reads as TGCGCCAGCAGCCCCGGTGGGGCGGCGACTAATGAAAAACTGTTTTTT.